The 23 T cell receptor beta chains below all came from one sample that was sequenced in a study of CD8 T cells in Susac syndrome (dated by TCRdb to about 2019). Library construction relied on the immunoSEQ multiplex PCR assay. RNA was extracted using the RNeasy kit, and about 0.5 to 1 ug of the RNA was reverse transcribed with random hexamers. TCRdb reran the public reads through fastp at Q25 and MiXCR, keeping productive beta chains. Rows matching on CDR3 protein sequence are summarized as one entry with the most common DNA and genes. The sample data list about 400,000 distinct CDR3 sequences, and roughly 85% of these were observed just once. Of the sample, around 0.12% is held by the ten largest clones. Input material: CD8+ T cells from PBMCs. The receptors were sampled from a human donor with multiple sclerosis.

V usage is TRBV7-9 and J usage is TRBJ2-7; D remains unclear. V was cut by 0 bases and J by 3 bases, with 9 bases left in between. CDR1 SEHNR and CDR2 FQNEAQ come from the germline V gene (reference sequence). CDR3 length: 14 residues. The CDR3 protein is CASSLATKIYEQYF. CDR3 DNA sequence: TGTGCCAGCAGCTTAGCGACGAAAATCTACGAGCAGTACTTC.

V gene TRBV27 combines with J gene TRBJ2-7; no clear D gene. This CDR3 is built from 14 residues. Germline CDR1 is MNHEY and CDR2 is SMNVEV (reference sequence). Trimming removed 6 bases from V and 7 bases from J, with 19 bases in between. The CDR3 sequence is CASSSQLTIGEQYF. The CDR3 nucleotides are TGTGCCAGCAGCAGTCAGCTTACGATAGGAGAGCAGTACTTC.

The chain has TRBV4-1 and TRBJ1-2; D is undetermined. Germline V gene lookup returns CDR1 MGHRA and CDR2 YSYEKL. The CDR3 length is 14 residues. Trimming cost V 1 base and J 5 bases, with 11 bases left between them. The DNA of the CDR3 is TGCGCCAGCAGCCAAGGGCTCGGAGAATATGGCTACACCTTC. Translation: CASSQGLGEYGYTF.

The chain links TRBV4-1 to TRBJ2-5; unclear D gene. From germline, CDR1 is MGHRA and CDR2 YSYEKL. V lost 0 bases and J 2 bases, leaving 10 bases between the germline ends. This CDR3 is 15 amino acids long. CDR3 residues: CASSQDELYQETQYF. CDR3 DNA sequence: TGCGCCAGCAGCCAAGATGAACTATATCAAGAGACCCAGTACTTC.

CDR3 coding DNA: TGTGCCAGCAGGAGGACAGGGGGAGCTTTCTTT. As protein: CASRRTGGAFF. J is TRBJ1-1 and V is TRBV2; TRBD1 agrees at 10 bases. The CDR3 runs to 11 residues. The V segment lost 6 bases and the J segment 10 bases; nucleotides outside the gene matches: 2. CDR1 is SNHLY, CDR2 FYNNEI, per germline.

The chain recombines TRBV7-6 with TRBJ1-1; no reliable D call. The V end lost 4 bases, the J end lost 1 base, and 13 bases lay between the germline ends. The CDR3 covers 15 residues. Germline V lookup: CDR1 SGHVS, CDR2 FNYEAQ. The DNA for the CDR3 is TGTGCCAGCAGCTCGACCCGGGCGCCGAACACTGAAGCTTTCTTT. Its translation: CASSSTRAPNTEAFF.

This clonotype was seen more than once but under ten times. V and J are TRBV19 and TRBJ2-1, with 11 nucleotides matching TRBD1. The CDR3 extends over 18 amino acids. The V gene's germline CDR1 is LNHDA and CDR2 SQIVND (reference sequence). The V and J ends lost 5 bases and 3 bases, in that order; junction bases with no gene match: 12. CDR3 sequence: CASSFKNAGQGGYNEQFF. DNA for the CDR3: TGTGCCAGTAGTTTTAAAAATGCGGGACAGGGGGGCTACAATGAGCAGTTCTTC.

The chain carries TRBV2 and TRBJ2-4; D may match TRBD1 or TRBD2 (5 bases each). Germline V gene sequence: CDR1 SNHLY, CDR2 FYNNEI. The CDR3 is 13 residues long. V lost 6 bases and J lost 7, with 13 bases in between. The DNA for the CDR3 is TGTGCCAGCAGAGCGGACCCAGGGAACATTCAGTACTTC. This codes for CASRADPGNIQYF.

The CDR3 DNA reads as TGTGCCAGCAGCTTGGGTGAGCGACACCCCTATGGCTACACCTTC. Protein sequence: CASSLGERHPYGYTF. The chain couples TRBV5-6 to TRBJ1-2; D is unresolved. The V gene's germline CDR1 is SGHDT and CDR2 YYEEEE. This CDR3 region has 15 residues. With 0 bases removed from V and 4 bases from J, the gap between germline ends came to 13 bases.

The chain carries TRBV28 and TRBJ2-7, with 16 bases lining up with TRBD2. The ends lost 4 bases at V and 4 bases at J; junction bases unmatched: 10. The CDR3 is made up of 18 amino acids. Germline loops: CDR1 MDHEN, CDR2 SYDVKM. The CDR3 DNA sequence: TGTGCCAGCAGTTCGGGGACTAGCGGGAGGGCCGGTGGGTACGAGCAGTACTTC. It translates to CASSSGTSGRAGGYEQYF. The complete variable domain, with remaining parts taken from reference TRBV28 and TRBJ2-7, reads DVKVTQSSRYLVKRTGEKVFLECVQDMDHENMFWYRQDPGLGLRLIYFSYDVKMKEKGDIPEGYSVSREKKERFSLILESASTNQTSMYLCASSSGTSGRAGGYEQYFGPGTRLTVT.

V usage is TRBV4-2 and J usage is TRBJ2-7, with 10 positions matching TRBD2. Germline V CDR1 and CDR2: LGHNA, YNFKEQ. V lost 1 base, J lost 0 bases, and 9 bases stayed unmatched. The CDR3 contains 18 residues. CDR3: CASSQGDVLAGVSYEQYF. The CDR3 bases are TGTGCCAGCAGCCAAGGGGACGTCCTAGCGGGAGTCTCCTACGAGCAGTACTTC.

The chain recombines TRBV30 with TRBJ2-1; the D gene could be TRBD1 or TRBD2 (5 bases each). Per the germline V gene, CDR1 is GTSNPN and CDR2 is SVGIG (reference sequence). This CDR3 has 12 residues. The germline V and J ends were trimmed by 1 base and 10 bases, with 11 bases remaining between them. The CDR3 sequence is CAWSGDRLEQFF. CDR3 bases: TGTGCCTGGAGTGGTGACAGACTAGAGCAGTTCTTC.

The chain is built from TRBV5-4 and TRBJ1-4, with a tentative D call TRBD1 (6 bases). Germline CDR1 and CDR2: SGHNT and YYREEE (reference sequence). The V end lost 3 bases, the J end lost 8 bases, and 8 bases lay between the germline ends. The CDR3 covers 12 residues. CDR3 sequence (DNA): TGTGCCAGCAGCTCCGGACAGGAAAAACTGTTTTTT. This translates into CASSSGQEKLFF.

The rearrangement uses TRBV4-1 and TRBJ2-1, with D perhaps TRBD1 or TRBD2 (5 bases each). V lost 2 bases and J lost 0, with 8 bases in between. The CDR3 is made up of 15 amino acids. Germline CDR1 MGHRA, CDR2 YSYEKL. CDR3 protein: CASSQTGPSYNEQFF. For the CDR3, the DNA is TGCGCCAGCAGCCAAACGGGACCCTCCTACAATGAGCAGTTCTTC.

The chain couples TRBV27 to TRBJ2-1; TRBD2 is a possible D gene (5 bases). CDR1 MNHEY and CDR2 SMNVEV come from the germline V gene (reference sequence). The length of the CDR3 is 17 residues. The ends were cut back, 6 bases at V and 4 bases at J, with 22 bases in the middle. CDR3 protein: CASSRDSTSMYYNEQFF. The CDR3 nucleotides read TGTGCCAGCAGCCGAGACTCAACTAGTATGTATTACAATGAGCAGTTCTTC.

V is TRBV19 and J is TRBJ1-5; D possibly corresponds to TRBD1 (6 bases). CDR1 and CDR2 (germline): LNHDA, SQIVND (reference sequence). V lost 0 bases and J lost 2, with 17 bases in between. The CDR3 has 18 residues. CDR3 coding DNA: TGTGCCAGTAGTATAGATGGGATCGGCGCAGGGGGCAATCAGCCCCAGCATTTT. Protein product: CASSIDGIGAGGNQPQHF. Full variable domain (rest looked up from reference TRBV19 and TRBJ1-5): DGGITQSPKYLFRKEGQNVTLSCEQNLNHDAMYWYRQDPGQGLRLIYYSQIVNDFQKGDIAEGYSVSREKKESFPLTVTSAQKNPTAFYLCASSIDGIGAGGNQPQHFGDGTRLSIL.

The V call is TRBV10-2, the J call TRBJ1-2; TRBD1 might be the D (6 bases). The CDR3 runs to 14 residues. Trimming removed 1 base from V and 8 bases from J, with 14 bases in between. Per the germline V gene, CDR1 is WSHSY and CDR2 is SAAADI. CDR3: CASSELKRQEGYTF. The CDR3 DNA reads as TGCGCCAGCAGTGAGTTAAAACGACAGGAGGGCTACACCTTC.

The chain carries TRBV13 and TRBJ2-5, with TRBD1 identical over 8 bases. There are 16 residues in the CDR3. Germline CDR1 and CDR2: PRHDT and FYEKMQ (reference sequence). J lost 2 bases, V lost 5 bases, and 10 bases had no gene match. The CDR3 sequence: CASSTRQGTLQETQYF. CDR3 nucleotide sequence: TGTGCCAGCAGCACTCGACAGGGGACCCTGCAAGAGACCCAGTACTTC.

This rearrangement joins TRBV28 to TRBJ1-5; no reliable D call. The germline CDR1 and CDR2 sequences are MDHEN and SYDVKM. This CDR3 spans 16 amino acids. V dropped 1 base and J dropped 4 bases, with 14 bases sitting between them. The CDR3, as DNA: TGTGCCAGCAGTTTATTTGGGTCTGGCCGTAATCAGCCCCAGCATTTT. Protein product: CASSLFGSGRNQPQHF.

V is TRBV2 and J is TRBJ2-2, with 7 bases that match TRBD1. This CDR3 has 14 residues. Germline V gives CDR1 SNHLY, CDR2 FYNNEI. J was trimmed by 7 bases and V by 4 bases; bases with no gene match: 6. Here the CDR3 DNA reads TGTGCCAGCAGTGGAACAGGGGTTGGCGGGGAGCTGTTTTTT. Translated: CASSGTGVGGELFF.

In this sample, this clonotype turned up a few times. Here the CDR3 reads CASSVDDWDTDTQYF. The CDR3 region has the DNA TGTGCCAGCAGCGTAGACGACTGGGACACAGATACGCAGTATTTT. The chain recombines TRBV9 with TRBJ2-3; the D is unclear. Trimming removed 0 bases at V and 2 bases at J, with 10 bases between. In germline, CDR1 is SGDLS, CDR2 YYNGEE. The CDR3 covers 15 residues.

The chain combines TRBV3-1 with TRBJ2-7, with D possibly TRBD2 on 6 matching bases. CDR3 length: 13 residues. Trimming pared 3 bases from V and 4 bases from J, leaving 10 bases between. Germline values: CDR1 LGHDT, CDR2 YNNKEL (reference sequence). The DNA of the CDR3 is TGTGCCAGCAGCCACGGGACTGCTTACGAGCAGTACTTC. This gives the protein CASSHGTAYEQYF.

This clonotype occurred once. This rearrangement joins TRBV19 to TRBJ1-1, with TRBD1 identical over 9 bases. CDR1 and CDR2 (germline): LNHDA, SQIVND (reference sequence). The junction had 9 bases not matched to a gene; V was cut back by 3 bases and J by 1 base. The CDR3 is 17 residues long. For the CDR3, the DNA is TGTGCCAGTAGTATCCCTTTGGACAGGGGAACGAACACTGAAGCTTTCTTT. It yields the protein CASSIPLDRGTNTEAFF.